This TCR beta chain came from a study of OX40 agonist ivuxolimab in advanced cancers. Study details: Patients received the agonistic anti-OX40 (CD134) antibody ivuxolimab.

This CDR3 has 18 residues. The junction had 13 bases not matched to a gene; V was cut back by 4 bases and J by 0 bases. Per the germline V gene, CDR1 is LGHNA and CDR2 is YNFKEQ. The cohort excluded patients with autoimmune disease history or systemic immunosuppression. Sequencing used immunoSEQ multiplex PCR; TCRdb keeps in-frame clones, though not all of them. The table has some 77,000 clones, around nine tenths seen once; the top ten hold 4% to 5%. Study-level points and caveats: The antigen specificity of the peripheral T cells (those that were expanded) was not determined. Doses of 0.1 to 3.0 mg/kg were accompanied by clonal expansion of CD4+ and CD8+ blood T cells by week 6.

A note on this clone: Its antigen is undetermined.

The input for sequencing was CD4+ or CD8+ T cells sorted from blood, taken in a trial of the OX40 agonist ivuxolimab. This receptor was taken from an adult with an advanced solid tumor such as melanoma, head and neck, liver or kidney cancer. The chain has TRBV4-2 and TRBJ2-3, with TRBD2 matching 7 bases. The CDR3 here is CASSRGLQAGPSTDTQYF. The CDR3 region has the DNA TGTGCCAGCAGCCGGGGACTTCAAGCGGGACCAAGCACAGATACGCAGTATTTT.